This T cell receptor (beta chain) was profiled in a study of identifying expanded T cells in peripheral blood. No infections or other immune events were documented during collection. Using immunoSEQ multiplex PCR, the repertoire was profiled, and TCRdb retains in-frame clones only, with some absent. Here the sample spans some 99,000 clones, about 88% being singletons. Regarding this clone: The antigen is unknown.

General observations from the study: Clone count variance between approximately two-week samples rose with total template count. Differentially abundant clones: around 1.2 between replicates, roughly 16 at roughly 15 days, 19 to 20 at four.

Sequenced: blood. The sequence derives from a person aged 18 to 70 in good health.

The CDR3 DNA reads TGTGCCAGCAGGCCGCAGGGACTCTATGGCTACACCTTC. It specifies CASRPQGLYGYTF. The V gene is TRBV5-6, the J gene TRBJ1-2; D is perhaps TRBD1 (5 bases). The CDR3 sequence is 13 residues long. Trimming cost V 5 bases and J 4 bases, with 12 bases left between them. The germline CDR1 and CDR2 sequences are SGHDT and YYEEEE.